This T cell receptor beta chain was profiled in a study of blood T cell repertoires in COVID-19 (dated by TCRdb to between 2020 and 2021). Study-level background: Collaborator samples came from the United States, Italy and Spain and covered acute and convalescent phases of COVID-19. The material from the prospective study consisted of cDNA or gDNA derived from T cells, B-cell-depleted T cells, or PBMCs. Deeply sampled blood TCRbeta repertoires from subjects exposed to, actively infected with, or recovered from COVID-19 were included in the dataset. The repertoires were released in a freely available public database intended as a resource for research on the immune response to SARS-CoV-2. Samples came from the ongoing ImmuneRACE study (first 160 participants) plus 1,254 subjects from 6 global collaborators. A de-identified subject ID, COVID-19 status, age in years and sex were almost always included in the sample metadata. HLA class I and class II types, where available, came from metadata supplied by the sample provider rather than from assay-based typing.

In the prospective study, participants were roughly 18 to 95 years old, resided in approximately 25 geographic areas of the United States, and were enrolled through a virtual design. In the prospective study, cohorts were assigned on the basis of participant-reported clinical history obtained from a screening survey and a study questionnaire. ImmuneRACE Cohort 3 recovered participants were defined by two consecutive negative NP/OP PCR tests, healthcare professional clearance, or symptom resolution. Mobile phlebotomists in the prospective study collected whole blood, serum and a nasopharyngeal or oropharyngeal swab from every participant. Over a 2-month period, participants in the prospective study had the option of providing additional blood draws and questionnaires. Before DNA extraction, blood samples from the prospective study were shipped at room temperature or frozen. Taken from cysteine to phenylalanine, the CDR3 has 14 residues. Only the CDR3 portion is preserved as DNA: 42 bases, with reading frame beginning at the first base. Trimming takes 7 bases from V and 4 bases from J, and the germline ends sit 13 bases apart. CDR1 is given as MNHEY and CDR2 as SVGAGI, both from the germline V gene.

What the research found in general, with its limitations: The amount of clinical and demographic metadata varied by source and participant and was provided uncurated.

About this clone: The antigen this receptor binds is unknown. Base qualities are missing; no much larger clone stands one base away.

TCRbeta CDR3 regions were amplified from genomic DNA by means of the immunoSEQ Assay, a bias-controlled multiplex PCR. The authors' pipeline ran thus. Nucleated cell counts per sample were estimated from amplification of reference gene primers within the assay. Sequence reads were collapsed and filtered to measure the absolute abundance of every unique TCRbeta CDR3 rearrangement. For each sample, productive Simpson clonality was calculated as the square root of Simpson's diversity index across productive rearrangements. TCRdb mirrors the immuneACCESS table, restricted to in-frame sequences. Some clones are absent from its copies; in checked studies, under half trace to an unresolved V gene, and the reason for the others is unknown. For V, J and clone size, that table is used; D and trimming come from the DNA. The sample table holds about 290,000 clones, of which about nine tenths were seen once. About 1.7% of the sample is held by the ten biggest clonotypes.

The sequencing sample was made of PBMCs or T cells enriched from blood (not recorded which). Recombination linked TRBV6-5 to TRBJ2-2, and perhaps TRBD1 as D gene, on 5 matching bases. This sequence originates from a woman aged 40 to 49 who had recovered from COVID-19. The CDR3 reads as follows: CASMGLPLTGELFF. The nucleotide sequence is TGTGCCAGCATGGGGCTACCGCTCACCGGGGAGCTGTTTTTT.